The clone carrying this T cell receptor beta chain was seen at least ten times. Its antigen is unknown. This CDR3 contains 14 residues. From germline, CDR1 is SGHRS and CDR2 YFSETQ. V shed 0 bases and J shed 5 bases, with 11 bases lying between them. PBMCs numbering 2 million and stored at -80 C yielded the unsorted libraries. TCRdb passed the 5' RACE reads through MiXCR, listing each CDR3 protein once. The table includes under 75,000 distinct CDR3 sequences, approximately 3.4% detected once. This sample is part of a study of neurological immune-mediated disorders. Overall study: 31 of 34 multiple sclerosis patients had relapsing-remitting disease; 3 had secondary progressive.

Study conclusions and caveats: Grouping of repertoires by phylogeny put those of 18 of 34 multiple sclerosis patients into a single related-CDR3 cluster, a possible signature.

The sequence derives from a woman aged 45-59 years with multiple sclerosis. J is TRBJ1-1 and V is TRBV5-1; no clear D gene. The specimen sequenced was PBMCs. In DNA, the CDR3 is TGCGCCAGCAGCTTGGAGGCTTCGGGAACTGAAGCTTTCTTT. Translation gives CASSLEASGTEAFF.